These 21 T cell receptor beta chains were all obtained from the same sample, sequenced in a study of T cells expressing NK-cell markers. TCRdb re-called the 5' RACE reads, yielding one record per CDR3 amino acid sequence without DNA. The data show about 260,000 distinct CDR3 sequences, and the top ten clones hold about 0.4%. Sequencing was performed on blood T cells: a sorted CD56 or NKG2C T cell subset, CD4+ or CD8+ T cells, or bulk PBMC T cells (not recorded which). All receptors derive from a man younger than 35 in good health.

The chain couples TRBV6-1 to TRBJ1-5; the D call of TRBD1 rests on TCRdb alone, since no DNA is present to check it. The germline CDR1 and CDR2 sequences are MNHNS and SASEGT. The CDR3 runs 14 residues. The CDR3 sequence is CASSATGRGQPQHF.

Here the CDR3 reads CASSPPGDRRNEQFF. The chain couples TRBV11-3 to TRBJ2-1; lacking DNA, the TRBD1 call made by TCRdb goes unchecked. CDR1 is SGHNT, CDR2 YENEEA, per germline. The length of the CDR3 is 15 residues.

The V call is TRBV24-1, the J call TRBJ2-1; TCRdb outputs TRBD2, but without DNA this stays unchecked. Per the germline V gene, CDR1 is KGHDR and CDR2 is SFDVKD. This CDR3 comprises 17 residues. CDR3 sequence reads: CATSDQNSGSRYNEQFF.

The chain joins TRBV20-1 to TRBJ1-5. Germline V CDR1 and CDR2: DFQATT, SNEGSKA (reference sequence). This CDR3 spans 13 amino acids. The CDR3 protein is CSASGSRAQPQHF.

The chain combines TRBV11-3 with TRBJ2-3; the D gene TCRdb calls, TRBD2, cannot be checked with no DNA. The CDR3 covers 15 residues. The germline V gene encodes CDR1 SGHNT and CDR2 YENEEA. This CDR3 is CASSKSGGFTDTQYF.

CDR3 in amino acids: CASSPFGGEETQYF. The gene calls are TRBV5-1 and TRBJ2-5; TCRdb returns TRBD1, unconfirmable since there is no DNA. The germline V gene has CDR1 SGHRS and CDR2 YFSETQ. The CDR3 runs 14 residues.

The chain combines TRBV25-1 with TRBJ1-5. This CDR3 is 13 amino acids long. The V gene's germline CDR1 is MGHDK and CDR2 SYGVNS. The CDR3 reads CASSERVDQPQHF.

J is TRBJ2-3 and V is TRBV12-3 or TRBV12-4; lacking DNA, the TRBD2 call made by TCRdb goes unchecked. This CDR3 is built from 14 residues. This CDR3 reads CASRNAVTTDTQYF.

This chain joins TRBV6-1 and TRBJ1-6. CDR1 and CDR2 (germline): MNHNS, SASEGT. The CDR3 covers 13 residues. The CDR3 is CASNVGPRSPLHF.

The chain has TRBV7-2 and TRBJ1-6; without DNA, the TCRdb call of TRBD1 cannot be checked. The CDR3 loop spans 14 amino acids. Germline assignment: CDR1 SGHTA and CDR2 FQGNSA. The CDR3: CASSLGTGPSPLHF.

V and J are TRBV18 and TRBJ2-5; checking the TCRdb D call of TRBD2 is not possible without DNA. This CDR3 comprises 15 residues. Germline CDR1 is KGHSH and CDR2 is LQKENI. This chain's CDR3 is CASSPNRPRGETQYF.

The chain has TRBV12-3 or TRBV12-4 and TRBJ2-7; TCRdb reports TRBD1, a call that lacks DNA to check it against. The CDR3 runs 14 residues. The CDR3 loop reads CASSLFGGNDEQYF.

V gene TRBV4-1 combines with J gene TRBJ2-4; TCRdb lists TRBD1, though no DNA is available to test this call. The CDR3 extends over 15 amino acids. Germline-derived CDR1 and CDR2 are MGHRA and YSYEKL. The CDR3 sequence is CASSHPGIPDSIQYF.

This chain uses TRBV12-3 or TRBV12-4 with TRBJ2-3. The CDR3 is 14 amino acids. This CDR3 reads CASSLWRGTDTQYF.

The chain has TRBV3-1 and TRBJ1-5; the TCRdb call, TRBD1, lacks DNA for checking. Germline V CDR1 and CDR2: LGHDT, YNNKEL (reference sequence). The CDR3 runs to 15 residues. CDR3 amino acids: CASSQGDGDNQPQHF.

The chain combines TRBV12-3 or TRBV12-4 with TRBJ2-3; TCRdb indicates TRBD2, and absent DNA this call remains unverified. The CDR3 length is 15 residues. The CDR3 region is CASSFRTSATDTQYF.

The V and J genes are TRBV7-2 and TRBJ1-1; no DNA is available, so the TRBD1 call from TCRdb remains unchecked. Germline V CDR1 and CDR2: SGHTA, FQGNSA. This CDR3 comprises 14 residues. CDR3: CASSLGAREFEAFF.

The J gene is TRBJ2-7, the V gene TRBV2. Germline V gene data show CDR1 as SNHLY and CDR2 as FYNNEI. This CDR3 comprises 12 residues. The CDR3 sequence: CASQTEAYEQYF.

The chain couples TRBV12-3 or TRBV12-4 to TRBJ2-1. The CDR3 has 12 amino acids. CDR3 in amino acids: CASNVLVDEQFF.

This chain links TRBV7-2 with TRBJ1-4; TCRdb's D call of TRBD1 is untestable without DNA. This CDR3 has 15 residues. Germline assignment: CDR1 SGHTA and CDR2 FQGNSA. CDR3 protein: CASSIGQAIGEKLFF.

This chain uses TRBV7-9 with TRBJ2-3; TCRdb's D call, TRBD1, is unchecked because there is no DNA. Germline V gene lookup returns CDR1 SEHNR and CDR2 FQNEAQ (reference sequence). The CDR3 covers 15 residues. This chain's CDR3 is CASSLGGDRTDTQYF.